This T cell receptor beta chain is drawn from a study of post-analysis software for immune sequencing data. Findings and caveats of the study: Controls had significantly higher normalized Chao1 diversity than multiple sclerosis patients. Higher frequency in patients than in controls was seen for roughly five TRBV segments, with TRBV5-6, TRBV5-1 and TRBV20-1 among them.

In regard to this clonotype: The antigen is undetermined. The junction shows a germline mismatch at one end, possibly a read error.

Unique molecular identifiers were built into the TCR beta cDNA libraries. TCRdb ran MiXCR on the PCR reads and lists one entry per CDR3 protein. The top ten clones hold over 4.5% of a sample with around 770,000 distinct CDR3 sequences, roughly 46% of them seen once. This CDR3 spans 16 amino acids. CDR1 SGHDN and CDR2 FVKESK come from the germline V gene. Sequencing was performed on blood. V is TRBV14 and J is TRBJ2-1; a possible D gene is TRBD2 (5 bases). This sequence originates from a girl between 5 and 17 years old with multiple sclerosis. CDR3 bases: TGTGCTAGCAGCCAAGATCGAGCGGTACCTTACAATGAGCAGTTCTTC. This sequence encodes CASSQDRAVPYNEQFF. Combining the CDR3 with reference TRBV14 and TRBJ2-1 gives the whole variable domain EAGVTQFPSHSVIEKGQTVTLRCDPISGHDNLYWYRRVMGKEIKFLLHFVKESKQDESGMPNNRFLAERTGGTYSTLKVQPAELEDSGVYFCASSQDRAVPYNEQFFGPGTRLTVL.